This T cell receptor beta chain was observed in a study of blood T cell repertoires in COVID-19. One Seattle source followed patients from active infection through their disease course. Sequencing was performed with immunoSEQ multiplex PCR; in TCRdb, only in-frame clones are kept and a portion is missing. The sample shows fewer than 40,000 clones, 65% to 85% of them seen only once. This clonotype was sampled from a man between 70 and 80 years old with COVID-19, enrolled during active disease. The sequencing input was peripheral blood.

The CDR3 DNA sequence: TGTGCCAGCAGTGTTCTGGGACTTCCCTACGCGGGGGAGCTGTTTTTT. This sequence encodes CASSVLGLPYAGELFF. The chain employs TRBV6-4 and TRBJ2-2; maybe TRBD2 (6 bases). The V and J ends lost 4 bases and 8 bases respectively, with 20 bases between them. Per germline, CDR1 MRHNA and CDR2 SNTAGT. The CDR3 has 16 residues.